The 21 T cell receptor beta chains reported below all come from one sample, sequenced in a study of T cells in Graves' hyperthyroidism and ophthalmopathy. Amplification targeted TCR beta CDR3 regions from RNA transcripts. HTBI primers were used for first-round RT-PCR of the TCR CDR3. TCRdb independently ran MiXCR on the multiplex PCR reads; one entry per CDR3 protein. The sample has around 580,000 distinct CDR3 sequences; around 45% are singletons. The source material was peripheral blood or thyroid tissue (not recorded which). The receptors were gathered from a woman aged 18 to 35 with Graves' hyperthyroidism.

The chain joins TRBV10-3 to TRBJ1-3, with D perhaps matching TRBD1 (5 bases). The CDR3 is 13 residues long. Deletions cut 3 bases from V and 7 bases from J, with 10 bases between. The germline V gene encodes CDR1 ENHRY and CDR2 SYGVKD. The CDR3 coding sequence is TGTGCCATCAGTGATTTTGGGGCCAACACCATATATTTT. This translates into CAISDFGANTIYF.

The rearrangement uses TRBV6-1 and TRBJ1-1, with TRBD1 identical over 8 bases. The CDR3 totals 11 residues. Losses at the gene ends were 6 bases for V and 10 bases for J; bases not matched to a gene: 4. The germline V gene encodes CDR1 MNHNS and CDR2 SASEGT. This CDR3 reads CASRPQGGAFF. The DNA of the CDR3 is TGTGCCAGCAGGCCACAGGGGGGAGCTTTCTTT.

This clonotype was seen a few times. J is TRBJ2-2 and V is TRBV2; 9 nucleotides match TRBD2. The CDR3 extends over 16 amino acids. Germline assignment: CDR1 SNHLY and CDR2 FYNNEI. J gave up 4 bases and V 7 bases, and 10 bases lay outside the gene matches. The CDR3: CASTEAGGPGTGELFF. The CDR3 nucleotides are TGTGCCAGCACAGAGGCGGGAGGGCCGGGCACCGGGGAGCTGTTTTTT.

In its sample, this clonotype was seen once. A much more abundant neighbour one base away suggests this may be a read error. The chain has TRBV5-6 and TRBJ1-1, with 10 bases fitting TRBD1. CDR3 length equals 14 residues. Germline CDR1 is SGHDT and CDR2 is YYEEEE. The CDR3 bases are TGTGCCAGCAGGACAGGGGGCCGGGACACTGGAGCTTTCTTT. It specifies CASRTGGRDTGAFF.

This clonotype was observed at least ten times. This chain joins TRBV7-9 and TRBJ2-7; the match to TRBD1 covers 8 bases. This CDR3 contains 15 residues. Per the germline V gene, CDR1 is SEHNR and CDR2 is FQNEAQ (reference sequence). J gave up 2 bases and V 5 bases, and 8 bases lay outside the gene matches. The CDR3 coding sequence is TGTGCCAGCAGCCCCAGGACAGGGAGTACCTACGAGCAGTACTTC. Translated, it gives CASSPRTGSTYEQYF.

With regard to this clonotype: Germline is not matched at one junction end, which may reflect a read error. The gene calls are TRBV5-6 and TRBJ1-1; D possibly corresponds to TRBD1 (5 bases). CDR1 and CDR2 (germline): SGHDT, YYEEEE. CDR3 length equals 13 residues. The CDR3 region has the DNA TGTGCCAGCGGCTTTTTGGGGGACACTGAAGCTTTCTTT. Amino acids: CASGFLGDTEAFF.

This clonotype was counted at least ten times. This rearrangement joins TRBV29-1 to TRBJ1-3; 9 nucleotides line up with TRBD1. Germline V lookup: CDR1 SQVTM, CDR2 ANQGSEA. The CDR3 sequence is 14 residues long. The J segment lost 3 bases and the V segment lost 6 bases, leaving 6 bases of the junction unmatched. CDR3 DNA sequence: TGCAGCGTGGCACAGGGGGCGGGTGGAAACACCATATATTTT. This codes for CSVAQGAGGNTIYF.

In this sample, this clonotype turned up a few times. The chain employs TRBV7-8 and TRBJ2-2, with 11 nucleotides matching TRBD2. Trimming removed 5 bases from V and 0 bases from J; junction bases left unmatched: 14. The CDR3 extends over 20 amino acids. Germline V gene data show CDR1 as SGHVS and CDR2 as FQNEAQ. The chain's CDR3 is CASSRLGPGLAASNTGELFF. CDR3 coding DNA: TGTGCCAGCAGCCGATTAGGGCCGGGACTAGCGGCTTCGAACACCGGGGAGCTGTTTTTT.

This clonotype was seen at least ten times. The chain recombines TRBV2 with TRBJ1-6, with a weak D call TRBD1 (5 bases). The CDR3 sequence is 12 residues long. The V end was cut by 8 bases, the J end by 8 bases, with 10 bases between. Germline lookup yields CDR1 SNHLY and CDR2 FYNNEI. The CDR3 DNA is TGTGCCAGCCGCAGGGACGATTCACCCCTCCACTTT. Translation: CASRRDDSPLHF.

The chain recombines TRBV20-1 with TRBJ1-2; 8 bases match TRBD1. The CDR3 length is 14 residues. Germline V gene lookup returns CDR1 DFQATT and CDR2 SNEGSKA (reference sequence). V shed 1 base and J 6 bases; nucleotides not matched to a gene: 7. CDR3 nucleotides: TGCAGTGCTAGAGCATTGACAGGGGTTGATGGCTACACCTTC. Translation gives CSARALTGVDGYTF.

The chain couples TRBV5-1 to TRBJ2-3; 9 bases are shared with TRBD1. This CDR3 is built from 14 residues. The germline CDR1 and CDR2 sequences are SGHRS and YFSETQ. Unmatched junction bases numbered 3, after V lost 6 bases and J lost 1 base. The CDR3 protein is CASTRTGGTDTQYF. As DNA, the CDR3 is TGCGCCAGCACCCGGACAGGGGGCACAGATACGCAGTATTTT. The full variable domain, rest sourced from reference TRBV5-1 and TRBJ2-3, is KAGVTQTPRYLIKTRGQQVTLSCSPISGHRSVSWYQQTPGQGLQFLFEYFSETQRNKGNFPGRFSGRQFSNSRSEMNVSTLELGDSALYLCASTRTGGTDTQYFGPGTRLTVL.

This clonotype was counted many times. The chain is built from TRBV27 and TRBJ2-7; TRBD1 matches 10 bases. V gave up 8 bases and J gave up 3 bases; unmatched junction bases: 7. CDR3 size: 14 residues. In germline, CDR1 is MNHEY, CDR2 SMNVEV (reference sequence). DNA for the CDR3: TGTGCCAGCCCCCTGGGACAGGGGCGCTACGAGCAGTACTTC. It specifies CASPLGQGRYEQYF.

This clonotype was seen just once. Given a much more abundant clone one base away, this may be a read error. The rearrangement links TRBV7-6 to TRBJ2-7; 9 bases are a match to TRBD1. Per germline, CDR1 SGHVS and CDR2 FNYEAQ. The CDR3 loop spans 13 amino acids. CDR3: CASSQWDRDEQNF. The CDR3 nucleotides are TGTGCCAGCAGCCAATGGGACAGGGACGAGCAGAACTTC.

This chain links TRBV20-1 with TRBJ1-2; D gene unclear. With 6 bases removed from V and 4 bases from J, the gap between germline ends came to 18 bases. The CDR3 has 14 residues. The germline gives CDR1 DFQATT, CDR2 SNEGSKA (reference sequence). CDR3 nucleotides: TGCAGTGCCAGACTAGCGGCAGAGACCTATGGCTACACCTTC. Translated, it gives CSARLAAETYGYTF.

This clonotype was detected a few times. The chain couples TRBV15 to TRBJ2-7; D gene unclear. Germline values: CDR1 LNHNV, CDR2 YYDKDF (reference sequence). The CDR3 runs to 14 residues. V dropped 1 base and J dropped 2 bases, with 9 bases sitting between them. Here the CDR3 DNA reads TGTGCCACCAGCAGAGGCTATCTGACCTACGAGCAGTACTTC. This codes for CATSRGYLTYEQYF.

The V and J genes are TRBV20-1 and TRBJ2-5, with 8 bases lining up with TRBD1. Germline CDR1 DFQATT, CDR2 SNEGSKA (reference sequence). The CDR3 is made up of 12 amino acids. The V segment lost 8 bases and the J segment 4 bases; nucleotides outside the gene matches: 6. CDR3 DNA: TGCAGTTTAGACAGGGGAGGAGAGACCCAGTACTTC. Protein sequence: CSLDRGGETQYF.

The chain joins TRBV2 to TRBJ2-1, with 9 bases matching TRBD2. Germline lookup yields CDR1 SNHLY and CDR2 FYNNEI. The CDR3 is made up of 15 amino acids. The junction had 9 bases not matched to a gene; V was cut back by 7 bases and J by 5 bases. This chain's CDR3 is CASMPSGIVDNEQFF. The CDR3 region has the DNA TGTGCCAGCATGCCTAGCGGGATAGTGGACAATGAGCAGTTCTTC.

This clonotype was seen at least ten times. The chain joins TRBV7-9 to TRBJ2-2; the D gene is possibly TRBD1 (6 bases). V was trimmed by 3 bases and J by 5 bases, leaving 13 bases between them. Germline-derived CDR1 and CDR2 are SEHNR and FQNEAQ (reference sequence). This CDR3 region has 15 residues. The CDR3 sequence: CASSFSRGWTGELFF. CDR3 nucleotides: TGTGCCAGCAGCTTTTCCAGGGGCTGGACCGGGGAGCTGTTTTTT.

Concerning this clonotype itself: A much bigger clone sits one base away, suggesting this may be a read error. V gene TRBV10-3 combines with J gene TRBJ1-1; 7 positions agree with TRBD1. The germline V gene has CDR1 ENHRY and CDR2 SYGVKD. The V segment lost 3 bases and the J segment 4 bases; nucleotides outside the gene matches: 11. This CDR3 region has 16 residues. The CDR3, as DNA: TGTGCCATCAGTGAAGGGGGCCTACGGACGAGCACTGAAGCTTTCTTT. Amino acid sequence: CAISEGGLRTSTEAFF.

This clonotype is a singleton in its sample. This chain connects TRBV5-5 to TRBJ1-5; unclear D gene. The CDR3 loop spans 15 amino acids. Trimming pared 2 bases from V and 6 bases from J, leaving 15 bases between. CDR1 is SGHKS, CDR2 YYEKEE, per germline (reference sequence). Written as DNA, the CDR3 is TGTGCCAGCAGCTTAGCGGGAGAGGGCACTCAGCCCCAGCATTTT. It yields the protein CASSLAGEGTQPQHF.

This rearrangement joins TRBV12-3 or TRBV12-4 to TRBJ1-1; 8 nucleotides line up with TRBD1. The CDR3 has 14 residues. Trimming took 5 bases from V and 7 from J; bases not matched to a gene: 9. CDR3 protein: CASSGQGWGNEAFF. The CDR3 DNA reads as TGTGCCAGCAGTGGACAGGGATGGGGTAATGAAGCTTTCTTT.